This passage covers 21 T cell receptor beta chains from one sample sequenced in a study of tumor-infiltrating lymphocytes in localized non-small cell lung cancer. Clones were sequenced by immunoSEQ multiplex PCR, and TCRdb holds only the in-frame ones, with some missing. The table lists 13,000 or so clones, 78% of them singletons. Sequencing used lung tumor tissue. Receptors were obtained from a human donor with non-small cell lung cancer.

The chain recombines TRBV7-8 with TRBJ2-6, with 7 nucleotides matching TRBD2. V dropped 2 bases and J dropped 0; count of bases not matched to a gene: 10. In germline, CDR1 is SGHVS, CDR2 FQNEAQ. The CDR3 sequence is 19 residues long. Here the CDR3 reads CASSLRFGGGSSGANVLTF. Here the CDR3 DNA reads TGTGCCAGCAGCTTAAGATTTGGCGGGGGATCCTCTGGGGCCAACGTCCTGACTTTC.

The rearrangement uses TRBV5-1 and TRBJ2-5; 8 positions agree with TRBD2. Germline CDR1 and CDR2: SGHRS and YFSETQ. V lost 4 bases and J lost 1; bases outside the gene matches: 9. The CDR3 extends over 16 amino acids. CDR3: CASSLQAGAIQETQYF. The DNA of the CDR3 is TGCGCCAGCAGCCTTCAAGCGGGGGCTATCCAAGAGACCCAGTACTTC.

The chain has TRBV19 and TRBJ1-1; maybe TRBD1 (5 bases). The germline CDR1 and CDR2 sequences are LNHDA and SQIVND (reference sequence). The CDR3 is 13 residues long. The V and J ends lost 5 bases and 1 base respectively, with 8 bases between them. The CDR3 here is CASSRRENTEAFF. The CDR3 bases are TGTGCCAGTAGTCGCAGGGAGAACACTGAAGCTTTCTTT.

V usage is TRBV29-1 and J usage is TRBJ2-3; 8 bases map to TRBD2. Trimming at V came to 4 bases and at J to 6 bases, leaving 6 bases not matched to a gene. Germline values: CDR1 SQVTM, CDR2 ANQGSEA. The CDR3 sequence is 13 residues long. CDR3 loop: CSVGWRGADTQYF. The DNA for the CDR3 is TGCAGCGTTGGTTGGCGGGGGGCGGATACGCAGTATTTT.

The CDR3 loop reads CASSLGAAGESEQYF. The DNA of the CDR3 is TGCGCCAGCAGCTTGGGAGCTGCGGGAGAGAGCGAGCAGTACTTC. V is TRBV5-1 and J is TRBJ2-7, with TRBD2 identical over 7 bases. This CDR3 is built from 15 residues. Germline assignment: CDR1 SGHRS and CDR2 YFSETQ. Unmatched junction bases numbered 9, after V lost 0 bases and J lost 6 bases.

The chain links TRBV7-6 to TRBJ1-5; no clear D gene. The CDR3 sequence is 15 residues long. V gave up 0 bases and J gave up 6 bases, with 12 bases separating them. CDR1 is SGHVS and CDR2 is FNYEAQ in the germline V gene. In DNA, the CDR3 is TGTGCCAGCAGCTTAGCCGATCGCGTAGGTCAGCCCCAGCATTTT. Translating it yields CASSLADRVGQPQHF.

The V and J genes are TRBV5-1 and TRBJ1-4; weak D call: TRBD1 (5 bases). V was clipped by 4 bases and J by 5 bases, with 18 bases between them. The CDR3 runs to 16 residues. From germline, CDR1 is SGHRS and CDR2 YFSETQ. The CDR3 bases are TGCGCCAGCAGCGATCAGGGCAGGGCGGGCAATGAAAAACTGTTTTTT. Amino acid sequence: CASSDQGRAGNEKLFF.

This clone occurred a few times. CDR3 bases: TGCGCCAGCAGACCGGACGGGACACGGAGCACAGATACGCAGTATTTT. Translating gives CASRPDGTRSTDTQYF. This sequence joins TRBV5-1 and TRBJ2-3, with a tentative D call TRBD1 (6 bases). Germline V gene data show CDR1 as SGHRS and CDR2 as YFSETQ. V was pared by 5 bases and J by 0 bases, with 16 bases between. The CDR3 has 16 residues.

The chain joins TRBV30 to TRBJ2-1; a weak D match, TRBD1 (6 bases). CDR1 and CDR2 from the germline V gene are GTSNPN and SVGIG (reference sequence). V was shortened by 4 bases and J by 3 bases, with 13 bases between the two germline ends. CDR3 length equals 14 residues. Here the CDR3 DNA reads TGTGCCTGGACAGGGACATATTTCTACAATGAGCAGTTCTTC. It is translated as CAWTGTYFYNEQFF.

The chain joins TRBV7-9 to TRBJ1-5; possibly TRBD1 for D (5 bases). CDR1 is SEHNR and CDR2 is FQNEAQ in the germline V gene (reference sequence). This CDR3 region has 17 residues. V lost 5 bases to trimming and J lost 2 bases, with 19 bases between them. CDR3 bases: TGTGCCAGCAGCCCGGGTACGGGGGGTGGCGGCAATCAGCCCCAGCATTTT. Translating it yields CASSPGTGGGGNQPQHF.

This chain uses TRBV27 with TRBJ2-7; the D is unclear. The V end was cut by 9 bases, the J end by 3 bases, with 6 bases between. Germline CDR1 reads MNHEY; CDR2 reads SMNVEV (reference sequence). CDR3 size: 10 residues. DNA for the CDR3: TGTGCCAGGGTAGTCTACGAGCAGTACTTC. Amino acids: CARVVYEQYF.

This clone was seen a single time. The chain uses TRBV6-1 and TRBJ2-7; a possible D gene is TRBD1 (5 bases). V was pared by 6 bases and J by 1 base, with 7 bases between. Looked up from germline, CDR1 is MNHNS and CDR2 is SASEGT. CDR3 size: 12 residues. As DNA, the CDR3 is TGTGCCAGCAGAGACAGATCCTACGAGCAGTACGTC. Amino acids: CASRDRSYEQYV.

This chain joins TRBV18 and TRBJ1-5; 10 bases match TRBD1. Germline V gene sequence: CDR1 KGHSH, CDR2 LQKENI. The CDR3 length is 15 residues. The ends lost 3 bases at V and 6 bases at J; junction bases unmatched: 5. In DNA, the CDR3 is TGTGCCAGCTCACCGGGACAGGGGTTGGGTCAGCCCCAGCATTTT. It yields the protein CASSPGQGLGQPQHF.

This chain uses TRBV5-1 with TRBJ1-1, with TRBD1 as a possible D gene (6 bases). The CDR3 consists of 12 residues. Germline assignment: CDR1 SGHRS and CDR2 YFSETQ. V lost 7 bases, J lost 1 base, and 8 bases lay in between. The CDR3 region is CASGGGNTEAFF. CDR3 DNA: TGCGCCAGCGGGGGCGGGAACACTGAAGCTTTCTTT.

This clone was counted a single time. The V and J genes are TRBV27 and TRBJ1-1; 9 bases are a match to TRBD1. V lost 6 bases to trimming and J lost 4 bases; unmatched junction nucleotides: 3. The CDR3 loop spans 13 amino acids. The germline CDR1 and CDR2 sequences are MNHEY and SMNVEV (reference sequence). CDR3 nucleotides: TGTGCCAGCAGACTGACAGGGGGCACTGAAGCTTTCTTT. Encoded protein: CASRLTGGTEAFF.

The chain employs TRBV27 and TRBJ1-4; D is perhaps TRBD1 (5 bases). V was pared by 10 bases and J by 6 bases, with 15 bases between. CDR3 length: 13 amino acids. The germline CDR1 and CDR2 sequences are MNHEY and SMNVEV (reference sequence). The CDR3 DNA follows: TGTGCCACCCGTGGGGGAGGTGATGAAAAACTGTTTTTT. As protein: CATRGGGDEKLFF. Complete variable domain (other parts from reference TRBV27 and TRBJ1-4): EAQVTQNPRYLITVTGKKLTVTCSQNMNHEYMSWYRQDPGLGLRQIYYSMNVEVTDKGDVPEGYKVSRKEKRNFPLILESPSPNQTSLYFCATRGGGDEKLFFGSGTQLSVL.

By share, this clone counts as medium-sized. The chain is built from TRBV7-8 and TRBJ2-7, with D hard to call. The ends were cut back, 4 bases at V and 3 bases at J, with 4 bases in the middle. CDR1 is SGHVS, CDR2 FQNEAQ, per germline. CDR3 size: 11 residues. This chain's CDR3 is CASSYRYEQYF. The CDR3 region has the DNA TGTGCCAGCAGCTACCGCTACGAGCAGTACTTC.

The V call is TRBV28, the J call TRBJ2-7, with no clear D. The ends were cut back, 6 bases at V and 1 base at J, with 10 bases in the middle. Germline values: CDR1 MDHEN, CDR2 SYDVKM. There are 13 residues in the CDR3. The CDR3 protein is CASRTEDSYEQYF. The CDR3 DNA sequence: TGTGCCAGCAGGACCGAAGATTCCTACGAGCAGTACTTC.

The chain links TRBV27 to TRBJ2-6; TRBD2 matches at 11 bases. Trimming removed 5 bases from V and 4 bases from J; junction bases left unmatched: 19. This CDR3 spans 21 amino acids. Germline-derived CDR1 and CDR2 are MNHEY and SMNVEV (reference sequence). For the CDR3, the DNA is TGTGCCAGCAGTCTTAGGATGGGTCCGGGTAGCGGGAGGGCCGGGGCCAACGTCCTGACTTTC. Residues: CASSLRMGPGSGRAGANVLTF. Full variable domain (outside the CDR3, taken from reference TRBV27 and TRBJ2-6): EAQVTQNPRYLITVTGKKLTVTCSQNMNHEYMSWYRQDPGLGLRQIYYSMNVEVTDKGDVPEGYKVSRKEKRNFPLILESPSPNQTSLYFCASSLRMGPGSGRAGANVLTFGAGSRLTVL.

The chain is built from TRBV13 and TRBJ1-2, with D possibly being TRBD1 (6 bases). The length of the CDR3 is 15 residues. Between the trimmed V and J ends, which lost 5 bases and 4 bases, there was a span of 17 bases. CDR1 is PRHDT, CDR2 FYEKMQ, per germline (reference sequence). The CDR3 DNA reads TGTGCCAGCAGCCCGGGGGCGGGGTCGTTCTATGGCTACACCTTC. Amino acids: CASSPGAGSFYGYTF.

The chain carries TRBV11-3 and TRBJ2-7; 8 bases line up with TRBD1. Germline assignment: CDR1 SGHNT and CDR2 YENEEA. This CDR3 is built from 15 residues. V shed 5 bases and J 2 bases; nucleotides not matched to a gene: 8. The CDR3: CASSLGTGRTYEQYF. As DNA, the CDR3 is TGTGCCAGCAGCCTCGGGACAGGACGGACCTACGAGCAGTACTTC. Together with reference TRBV11-3 and TRBJ2-7, the CDR3 gives the full variable domain: EAGVVQSPRYKIIEKKQPVAFWCNPISGHNTLYWYLQNLGQGPELLIRYENEEAVDDSQLPKDRFSAERLKGVDSTLKIQPAELGDSAVYLCASSLGTGRTYEQYFGPGTRLTVT.